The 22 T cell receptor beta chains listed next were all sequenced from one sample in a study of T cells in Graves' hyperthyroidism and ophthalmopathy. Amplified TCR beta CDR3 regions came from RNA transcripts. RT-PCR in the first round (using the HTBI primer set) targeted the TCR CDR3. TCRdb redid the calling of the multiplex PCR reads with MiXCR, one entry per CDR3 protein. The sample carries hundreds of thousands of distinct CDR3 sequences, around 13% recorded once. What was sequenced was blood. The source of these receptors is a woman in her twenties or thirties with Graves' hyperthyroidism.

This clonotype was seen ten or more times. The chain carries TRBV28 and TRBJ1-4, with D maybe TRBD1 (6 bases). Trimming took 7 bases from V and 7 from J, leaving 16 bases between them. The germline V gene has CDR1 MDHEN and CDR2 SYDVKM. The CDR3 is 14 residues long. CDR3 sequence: CASKTGARLEKLFF. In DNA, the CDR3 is TGTGCCAGCAAAACGGGGGCGAGACTTGAAAAACTGTTTTTT.

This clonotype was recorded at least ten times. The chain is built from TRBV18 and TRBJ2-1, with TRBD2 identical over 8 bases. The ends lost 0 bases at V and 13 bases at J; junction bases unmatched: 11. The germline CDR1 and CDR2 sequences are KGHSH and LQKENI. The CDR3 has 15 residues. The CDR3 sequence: CASSPPVRSGTSQFF. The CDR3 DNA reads TGTGCCAGCTCACCACCCGTTCGTAGCGGGACTTCCCAGTTCTTC.

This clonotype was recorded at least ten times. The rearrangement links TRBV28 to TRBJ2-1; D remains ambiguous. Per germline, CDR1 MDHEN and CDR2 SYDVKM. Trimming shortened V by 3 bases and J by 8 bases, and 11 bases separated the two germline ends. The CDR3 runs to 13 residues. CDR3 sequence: CASSLGSPDEQFF. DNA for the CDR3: TGTGCCAGCAGTTTGGGAAGTCCCGATGAGCAGTTCTTC.

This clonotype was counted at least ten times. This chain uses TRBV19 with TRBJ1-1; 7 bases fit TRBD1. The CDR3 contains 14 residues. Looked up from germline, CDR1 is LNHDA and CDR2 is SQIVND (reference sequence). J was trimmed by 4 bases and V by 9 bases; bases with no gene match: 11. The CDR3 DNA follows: TGTGCCAGGATAAACAGGGGCCTGGGCACTGAAGCTTTCTTT. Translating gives CARINRGLGTEAFF. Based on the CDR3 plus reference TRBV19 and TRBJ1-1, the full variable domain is DGGITQSPKYLFRKEGQNVTLSCEQNLNHDAMYWYRQDPGQGLRLIYYSQIVNDFQKGDIAEGYSVSREKKESFPLTVTSAQKNPTAFYLCARINRGLGTEAFFGQGTRLTVV.

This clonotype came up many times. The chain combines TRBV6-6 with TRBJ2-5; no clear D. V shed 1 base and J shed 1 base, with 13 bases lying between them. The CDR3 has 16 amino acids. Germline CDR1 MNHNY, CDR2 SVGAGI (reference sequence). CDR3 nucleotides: TGTGCCAGCAGTTACTTAGGTGGGCGAATCCAAGAGACCCAGTACTTC. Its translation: CASSYLGGRIQETQYF.

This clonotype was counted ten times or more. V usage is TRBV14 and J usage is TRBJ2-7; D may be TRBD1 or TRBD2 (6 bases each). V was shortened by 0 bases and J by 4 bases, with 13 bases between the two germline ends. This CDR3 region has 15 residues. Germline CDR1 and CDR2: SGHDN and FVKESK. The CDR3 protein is CASSQDGGHTYEQYF. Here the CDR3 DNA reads TGTGCCAGCAGCCAAGACGGGGGACACACGTACGAGCAGTACTTC.

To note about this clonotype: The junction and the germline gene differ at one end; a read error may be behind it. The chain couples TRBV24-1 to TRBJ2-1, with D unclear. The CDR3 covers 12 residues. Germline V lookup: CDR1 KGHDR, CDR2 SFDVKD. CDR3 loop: CVTSDSSRKEFF. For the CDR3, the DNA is TGTGTCACCAGTGACTCCTCCAGGAAGGAGTTCTTC.

The CDR3 sequence is CASSSFWGGSYEQYF. The CDR3 DNA reads TGTGCCAGCAGTTCCTTTTGGGGGGGGTCCTACGAGCAGTACTTC. This chain connects TRBV28 to TRBJ2-7; the match to TRBD2 covers 7 bases. This CDR3 contains 15 residues. V dropped 4 bases and J dropped 1; count of bases not matched to a gene: 7. The V gene's germline CDR1 is MDHEN and CDR2 SYDVKM.

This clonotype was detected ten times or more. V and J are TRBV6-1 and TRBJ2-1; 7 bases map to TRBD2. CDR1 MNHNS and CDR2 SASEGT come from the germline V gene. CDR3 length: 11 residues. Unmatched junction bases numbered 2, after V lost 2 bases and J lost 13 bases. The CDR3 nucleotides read TGTGCCAGCAGTGAACTAGCGGACCAGTTCTTC. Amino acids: CASSELADQFF.

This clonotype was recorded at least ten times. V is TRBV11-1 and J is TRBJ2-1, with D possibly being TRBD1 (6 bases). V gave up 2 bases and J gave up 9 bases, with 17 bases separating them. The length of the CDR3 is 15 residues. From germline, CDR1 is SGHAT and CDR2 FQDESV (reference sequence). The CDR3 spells CASSLRNSGETEQFF. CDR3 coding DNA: TGTGCCAGCAGCTTACGAAATTCAGGGGAGACTGAGCAGTTCTTC. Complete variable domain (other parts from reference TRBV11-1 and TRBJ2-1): EAEVAQSPRYKITEKSQAVAFWCDPISGHATLYWYRQILGQGPELLVQFQDESVVDDSQLPKDRFSAERLKGVDSTLKIQPAELGDSAMYLCASSLRNSGETEQFFGPGTRLTVL.

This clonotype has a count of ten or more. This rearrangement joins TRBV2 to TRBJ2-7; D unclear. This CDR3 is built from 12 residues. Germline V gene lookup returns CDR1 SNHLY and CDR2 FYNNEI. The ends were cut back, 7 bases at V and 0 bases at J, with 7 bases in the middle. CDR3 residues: CASNHRSYEQYF. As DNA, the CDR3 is TGTGCCAGCAACCACCGCTCCTACGAGCAGTACTTC. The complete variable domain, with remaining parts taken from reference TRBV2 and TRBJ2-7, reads EPEVTQTPSHQVTQMGQEVILRCVPISNHLYFYWYRQILGQKVEFLVSFYNNEISEKSEIFDDQFSVERPDGSNFTLKIRSTKLEDSAMYFCASNHRSYEQYFGPGTRLTVT.

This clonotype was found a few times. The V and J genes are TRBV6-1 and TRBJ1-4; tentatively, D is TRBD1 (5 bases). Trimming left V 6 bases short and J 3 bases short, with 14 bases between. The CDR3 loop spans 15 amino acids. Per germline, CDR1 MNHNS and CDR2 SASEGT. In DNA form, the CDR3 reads TGTGCCAGCAGGGGGACGGGGCTGGCTAATGAAAAACTGTTTTTT. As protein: CASRGTGLANEKLFF.

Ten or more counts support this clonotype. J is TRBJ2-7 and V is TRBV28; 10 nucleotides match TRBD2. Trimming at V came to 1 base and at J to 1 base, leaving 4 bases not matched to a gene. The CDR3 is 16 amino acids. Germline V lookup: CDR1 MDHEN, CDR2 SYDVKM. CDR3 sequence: CASSLSGLAESYEQYF. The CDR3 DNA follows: TGTGCCAGCAGTTTATCTGGACTAGCGGAGTCCTACGAGCAGTACTTC. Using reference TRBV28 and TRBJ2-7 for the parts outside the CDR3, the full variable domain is DVKVTQSSRYLVKRTGEKVFLECVQDMDHENMFWYRQDPGLGLRLIYFSYDVKMKEKGDIPEGYSVSREKKERFSLILESASTNQTSMYLCASSLSGLAESYEQYFGPGTRLTVT.

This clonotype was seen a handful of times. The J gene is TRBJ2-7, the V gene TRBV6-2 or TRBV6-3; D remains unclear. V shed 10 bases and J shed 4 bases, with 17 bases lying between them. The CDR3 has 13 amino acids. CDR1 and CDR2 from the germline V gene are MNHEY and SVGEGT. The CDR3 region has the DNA TGTGCCACCAGAACAAACGAGCAATACGAGCAGTACTTC. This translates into CATRTNEQYEQYF.

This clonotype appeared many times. The CDR3 region has the DNA TGTGCCTGGAGGGAAGACGATGAGCAGTTCTTC. Protein product: CAWREDDEQFF. V is TRBV30 and J is TRBJ2-1; D unresolved. Looked up from germline, CDR1 is GTSNPN and CDR2 is SVGIG (reference sequence). CDR3 length: 11 amino acids. V was cut by 3 bases and J by 8 bases, with 8 bases left in between.

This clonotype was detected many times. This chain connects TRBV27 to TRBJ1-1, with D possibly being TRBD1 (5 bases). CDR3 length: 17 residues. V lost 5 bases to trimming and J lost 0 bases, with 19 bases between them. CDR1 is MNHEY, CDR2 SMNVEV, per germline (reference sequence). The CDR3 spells CASSLQGLSGLNTEAFF. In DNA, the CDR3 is TGTGCCAGCAGTCTCCAGGGACTCTCCGGCCTGAACACTGAAGCTTTCTTT.

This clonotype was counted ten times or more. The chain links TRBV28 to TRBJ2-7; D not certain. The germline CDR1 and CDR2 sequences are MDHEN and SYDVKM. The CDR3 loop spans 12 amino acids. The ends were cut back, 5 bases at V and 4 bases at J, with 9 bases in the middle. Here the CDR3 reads CASSQGRYEQYF. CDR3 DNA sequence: TGTGCCAGCAGTCAAGGACGGTACGAGCAGTACTTC.

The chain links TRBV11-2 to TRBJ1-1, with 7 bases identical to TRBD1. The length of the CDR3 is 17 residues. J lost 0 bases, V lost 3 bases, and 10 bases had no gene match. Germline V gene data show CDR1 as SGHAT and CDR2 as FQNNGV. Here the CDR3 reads CASSFGRSGGMNTEAFF. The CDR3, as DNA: TGTGCCAGCAGCTTTGGCAGGTCAGGGGGGATGAACACTGAAGCTTTCTTT. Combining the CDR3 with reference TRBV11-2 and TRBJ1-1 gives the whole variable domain EAGVAQSPRYKIIEKRQSVAFWCNPISGHATLYWYQQILGQGPKLLIQFQNNGVVDDSQLPKDRFSAERLKGVDSTLKIQPAKLEDSAVYLCASSFGRSGGMNTEAFFGQGTRLTVV.

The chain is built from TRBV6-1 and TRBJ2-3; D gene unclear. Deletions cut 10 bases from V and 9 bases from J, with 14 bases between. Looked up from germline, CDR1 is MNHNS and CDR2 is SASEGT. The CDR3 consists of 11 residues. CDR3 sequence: CATNKGPTQYF. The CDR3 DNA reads TGTGCCACCAATAAAGGCCCGACGCAGTATTTT.

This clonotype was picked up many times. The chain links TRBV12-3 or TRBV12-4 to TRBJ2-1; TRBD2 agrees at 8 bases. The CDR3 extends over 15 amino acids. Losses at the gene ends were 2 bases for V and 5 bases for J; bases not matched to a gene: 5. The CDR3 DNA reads TGTGCCAGCAGTTTATCCTTTAGCGGGAACAATGAGCAGTTCTTC. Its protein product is CASSLSFSGNNEQFF.

The CDR3 DNA sequence: TGTGCCAGCAGCCAGGACAGGGGGCAGGATCAGCCCCAGCATTTT. Protein product: CASSQDRGQDQPQHF. The J gene is TRBJ1-5, the V gene TRBV7-9, with 11 bases that match TRBD1. CDR3 size: 15 residues. CDR1 and CDR2 (germline): SEHNR, FQNEAQ (reference sequence). Trimming at V came to 5 bases and at J to 5 bases, leaving 5 bases not matched to a gene.

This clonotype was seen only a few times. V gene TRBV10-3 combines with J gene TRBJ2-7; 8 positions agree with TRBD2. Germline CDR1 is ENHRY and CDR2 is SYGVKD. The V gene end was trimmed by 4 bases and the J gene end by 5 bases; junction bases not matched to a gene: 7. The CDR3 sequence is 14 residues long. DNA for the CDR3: TGTGCCATCAGTGGTAGCGGGAACTTCCACGAGCAGTACTTC. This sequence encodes CAISGSGNFHEQYF.